This entry features one T cell receptor (beta chain) sequence. The table came from immunoSEQ multiplex PCR; TCRdb's copy has only in-frame clones and leaves some out. The sample lists around 64,000 clones; about nine tenths were seen once. These data are taken from a study of blood T cell repertoires in COVID-19. V was clipped by 3 bases and J by 0 bases, with 22 bases between them. Germline V CDR1 and CDR2: MGHRA, YSYEKL. The CDR3 runs 19 residues. The V and J genes are TRBV4-1 and TRBJ2-3, with D possibly matching TRBD1 (5 bases). The specimen was peripheral blood. This TCR came from a man aged 25-45 years with acute or convalescent COVID-19. CDR3 residues: CASSHGPINPRQSTDTQYF. For the CDR3, the DNA is TGCGCCAGCAGCCATGGTCCCATAAATCCAAGACAGAGCACAGATACGCAGTATTTT.